This passage covers 7 T cell receptor beta chains from one sample sequenced in a study of cytomegalovirus exposure and HLA in healthy donors. The PCR had 60 Vbeta and 13 Jbeta primers. This table comes from immunoSEQ multiplex PCR, and its TCRdb copy is limited to in-frame clones, with some not included. This sample has some 190,000 clones, with about 90% found just once. The sequencing input was PBMCs. The source is a boy aged 2 to 9 in good health and CMV-seronegative.

This clone was detected a few times. The genes are TRBV5-6 and TRBJ1-4; D not resolved. CDR1 is SGHDT and CDR2 is YYEEEE in the germline V gene. V was clipped by 0 bases and J by 7 bases, with 10 bases between them. There are 14 residues in the CDR3. CDR3 amino acids: CASSLGGVGEKLFF. The CDR3 bases are TGTGCCAGCAGCTTGGGGGGAGTTGGTGAAAAACTGTTTTTT. Full variable domain (outside the CDR3, taken from reference TRBV5-6 and TRBJ1-4): DAGVTQSPTHLIKTRGQQVTLRCSPKSGHDTVSWYQQALGQGPQFIFQYYEEEERQRGNFPDRFSGHQFPNYSSELNVNALLLGDSALYLCASSLGGVGEKLFFGSGTQLSVL.

This rearrangement joins TRBV19 to TRBJ1-2; the D is unclear. Trimming stripped 3 bases from V and 7 bases from J, with 9 bases between. The CDR3 is 12 amino acids. Germline CDR1 and CDR2: LNHDA and SQIVND (reference sequence). CDR3 DNA sequence: TGTGCCAGTAGTATTCTGACGGGTGGCTACACCTTC. It specifies CASSILTGGYTF.

This clone is a singleton in its sample. The V gene is TRBV7-7, the J gene TRBJ1-3; D gene ambiguous. Germline V CDR1 and CDR2: SSHAT, FNYEAQ (reference sequence). There are 15 residues in the CDR3. V shed 1 base and J shed 2 bases, with 9 bases lying between them. CDR3 amino acids: CASSLGLGPGNTIYF. The CDR3 DNA follows: TGTGCCAGCAGCTTAGGACTAGGCCCTGGAAACACCATATATTTT.

The rearrangement links TRBV28 to TRBJ2-1; 13 bases agree with TRBD2. This CDR3 region has 14 residues. Germline V gene sequence: CDR1 MDHEN, CDR2 SYDVKM. Trimming at V came to 6 bases and at J to 14 bases, leaving 10 bases not matched to a gene. Written as DNA, the CDR3 is TGTGCCAGCAGCTTAGGACTAGCGGGGGTTTTTGAGTTCTTC. Translated: CASSLGLAGVFEFF.

The chain links TRBV25-1 to TRBJ2-7; D is unclear. Trimming left V 6 bases short and J 5 bases short, with 14 bases between. CDR1 is MGHDK, CDR2 SYGVNS, per germline. The CDR3 is 13 residues long. In nucleotides, the CDR3 is TGTGCCAGCAGGCCCGCTGTGGCCGACGAGCAGTACTTC. This gives the protein CASRPAVADEQYF.

The chain uses TRBV5-1 and TRBJ1-2, with 10 bases that match TRBD1. The CDR3 loop spans 14 amino acids. Losses at the gene ends were 4 bases for V and 2 bases for J; bases not matched to a gene: 2. CDR1 and CDR2 (germline): SGHRS, YFSETQ. CDR3 DNA: TGCGCCAGCAGCGTGGGACAGGGGAACTATGGCTACACCTTC. Residues: CASSVGQGNYGYTF. The whole variable domain, filled in from reference TRBV5-1 and TRBJ1-2, reads KAGVTQTPRYLIKTRGQQVTLSCSPISGHRSVSWYQQTPGQGLQFLFEYFSETQRNKGNFPGRFSGRQFSNSRSEMNVSTLELGDSALYLCASSVGQGNYGYTFGSGTRLTVV.

V and J are TRBV7-9 and TRBJ1-4; no clear D. V was pared by 3 bases and J by 0 bases, with 5 bases between. The CDR3 runs 14 residues. Per the germline V gene, CDR1 is SEHNR and CDR2 is FQNEAQ (reference sequence). The chain's CDR3 is CASSFGATNEKLFF. The CDR3 DNA sequence: TGTGCCAGCAGCTTCGGTGCAACTAATGAAAAACTGTTTTTT.